One and the same sample provided the 10 T cell receptor beta chains below, sequenced in a study of T cell repertoires in cytomegalovirus infection. These receptors lack a known antigen. Via MiXCR, TCRdb re-called the reads, giving one row per CDR3 protein. The sample contains hundreds of thousands of distinct CDR3 sequences, 33% of which appear only once. Source: cultured PBMCs, taken from culture after CMV antigen stimulation. These receptors originate from a human donor in good health (CMV status not recorded). Some clones in this sample may be carry-over from other donors' samples.

The chain joins TRBV11-3 to TRBJ2-5; D is ambiguous. CDR1 and CDR2 (germline): SGHNT, YENEEA. The CDR3 contains 17 residues. V was clipped by 1 base and J by 2 bases, with 17 bases between them. CDR3 protein: CASSLGRPEHVQETQYF. DNA for the CDR3: TGTGCCAGCAGCTTAGGCCGCCCCGAACATGTACAAGAGACCCAGTACTTC.

The CDR3 DNA is TGTGCCAGCAGCCCGGGACTAGCTTACTACGAGCAGTACTTC. This encodes CASSPGLAYYEQYF. The rearrangement joins TRBV7-9 to TRBJ2-7; 9 bases agree with TRBD2. This CDR3 has 14 amino acids. Germline trimming cut 5 bases from V and 3 bases from J; bases unmatched to any gene: 5. Germline CDR1 SEHNR, CDR2 FQNEAQ (reference sequence).

The table lists this clonotype with a few counts. The CDR3 region is CASSQTDNEQFF. The DNA for the CDR3 is TGTGCCAGCAGTCAGACAGACAATGAGCAGTTCTTC. V gene TRBV3-1 combines with J gene TRBJ2-1; TRBD1 might be the D (5 bases). CDR3 length equals 12 residues. Germline CDR1 LGHDT, CDR2 YNNKEL (reference sequence). V was cut by 6 bases and J by 5 bases, with 8 bases left in between.

This sequence joins TRBV5-6 and TRBJ2-7; TRBD1 matches at 12 bases. V was clipped by 5 bases and J by 7 bases; unmatched bases: 4. The CDR3 is 13 amino acids. Germline-derived CDR1 and CDR2 are SGHDT and YYEEEE. The chain's CDR3 is CASRTGQGAEQYF. The CDR3 DNA sequence: TGTGCCAGCAGGACGGGACAGGGGGCTGAGCAGTACTTC. Filled out from reference TRBV5-6 and TRBJ2-7, the complete variable domain reads DAGVTQSPTHLIKTRGQQVTLRCSPKSGHDTVSWYQQALGQGPQFIFQYYEEEERQRGNFPDRFSGHQFPNYSSELNVNALLLGDSALYLCASRTGQGAEQYFGPGTRLTVT.

The rearrangement links TRBV7-9 to TRBJ1-2; 8 bases are a match to TRBD1. This CDR3 comprises 15 residues. CDR1 and CDR2 (germline): SEHNR, FQNEAQ (reference sequence). Trimming cost V 5 bases and J 1 base; bases outside gene matches: 6. The CDR3, as DNA: TGTGCCAGCAGCCCGGACAGGGCTTTTAACTATGGCTACACCTTC. It encodes CASSPDRAFNYGYTF. The full variable domain, completed using reference TRBV7-9 and TRBJ1-2, is DTGVSQNPRHKITKRGQNVTFRCDPISEHNRLYWYRQTLGQGPEFLTYFQNEAQLEKSRLLSDRFSAERPKGSFSTLEIQRTEQGDSAMYLCASSPDRAFNYGYTFGSGTRLTVV.

This CDR3 reads CASSSTGGVYNSPLHF. For the CDR3, the DNA is TGTGCCAGCAGCTCCACGGGAGGGGTCTATAATTCACCCCTCCACTTT. The rearrangement uses TRBV7-2 and TRBJ1-6, with D maybe TRBD1 (5 bases). Germline assignment: CDR1 SGHTA and CDR2 FQGNSA. The CDR3 totals 16 residues. V lost 4 bases and J 3 bases, leaving 13 bases between the germline ends.

This clonotype has more than one count but fewer than ten. CDR3 DNA: TGTGCCAGCAGTGGGAGCAACAGGGAGGGTGGCAATCAGCCCCAGCATTTT. Translated, it gives CASSGSNREGGNQPQHF. The chain combines TRBV25-1 with TRBJ1-5, with a possible D match to TRBD1 (6 bases). The germline V gene encodes CDR1 MGHDK and CDR2 SYGVNS. Trimming removed 4 bases at V and 2 bases at J, with 18 bases between. The CDR3 spans 17 residues.

Here the CDR3 reads CASSYSVNYGYTF. The CDR3 nucleotides read TGTGCCAGCAGTTACTCAGTGAACTATGGCTACACCTTC. This chain joins TRBV6-5 and TRBJ1-2, with unresolved D. Trimming stripped 0 bases from V and 2 bases from J, with 4 bases between. The CDR3 totals 13 residues. Germline V gene lookup returns CDR1 MNHEY and CDR2 SVGAGI.

The gene calls are TRBV28 and TRBJ2-5, with unresolved D. Germline V gene lookup returns CDR1 MDHEN and CDR2 SYDVKM. The length of the CDR3 is 14 residues. V lost 5 bases and J 5 bases, leaving 15 bases between the germline ends. The CDR3 spells CASSLVLLSETQYF. CDR3 nucleotide sequence: TGTGCCAGCAGTCTCGTACTCCTCTCGGAGACCCAGTACTTC.

The chain has TRBV11-3 and TRBJ2-2; a possible D gene is TRBD1 (6 bases). V was trimmed by 5 bases and J by 3 bases, leaving 16 bases between them. The germline CDR1 and CDR2 sequences are SGHNT and YENEEA. The CDR3 sequence is 16 residues long. The CDR3 loop is CASSPDSRGDTGELFF. DNA for the CDR3: TGTGCCAGCAGCCCCGACTCCAGGGGAGACACCGGGGAGCTGTTTTTT.